This TCR beta chain was recovered during a study of blood T cell repertoires in COVID-19. Study details: Researchers got acute and convalescent COVID-19 samples from the United States, Italy and Spain. PBMCs, B-cell-depleted T cells, or T cells were the source of the cDNA or gDNA that made up the material.

The germline V gene has CDR1 SGHDT and CDR2 YYEEEE. CDR3 size: 14 residues. The germline V and J ends were trimmed by 0 bases and 4 bases, with 8 bases remaining between them. This clone showed up just once. TCRdb keeps only in-frame clones here, not all; method: immunoSEQ multiplex PCR. This sample has about 80,000 clones, with roughly 80% found just once. The gene calls are TRBV5-6 and TRBJ1-3; D is perhaps TRBD1 (6 bases). The TCR comes from a man older than 75 with acute or convalescent COVID-19. The sequenced sample consisted of peripheral blood. The CDR3 loop reads CASSLDRAGNTIYF. The CDR3 nucleotides are TGTGCCAGCAGCTTGGACAGGGCCGGAAACACCATATATTTT.